What follows is one TCR beta chain and its context. This record comes from a study of blood T cell repertoires in COVID-19. In the study overall: Donors in the United States, Italy and Spain gave samples during acute or convalescent COVID-19. Sources were T cells, B-cell-depleted T cells, or PBMCs; the material itself was cDNA or gDNA.

Assay used: immunoSEQ multiplex PCR; TCRdb lists only in-frame clones, some missing. This table holds a few hundred thousand clones, approximately 87% found once. Ages ranged from roughly 18 to 100 years, with residence in more than 20 US areas. In assigning cohorts, the study relied on participant-reported clinical history. The CDR3 consists of 14 residues. The germline CDR1 and CDR2 sequences are MNHEY and SVGAGI. V was clipped by 5 bases and J by 2 bases, with 10 bases between them. The sequenced sample consisted of PBMCs or T cells enriched from blood (not recorded which). The rearrangement links TRBV6-5 to TRBJ2-1; D uncertain. The clonotype comes from a man aged 25-45 years who had recovered from COVID-19. The CDR3 DNA reads TGTGCCAGCAGTCGAGCACAGACCTACAATGAGCAGTTCTTC. Its translation is CASSRAQTYNEQFF.